This is a list of T cell receptor beta chains from one sample in a study of blood T cell repertoires in COVID-19. Repertoires were generated with immunoSEQ multiplex PCR, while TCRdb's copy carries only in-frame clones and drops some. The table records approximately 140,000 clones, just over 85% of them present only once. The sample consisted of peripheral blood. These TCRs come from a man between 70 and 80 years old with acute or convalescent COVID-19. CDR3s include the opening cysteine and the closing phenylalanine or tryptophan. D genes are given only for firm matches. Expanded clones get a size class; other rows say once, few or many, or leave the size out.

D,size,V,J,DNA,CDR3
.,.,TRBV7-6,TRBJ2-7,TGTGCCAGCAGCTTAGTTAGGGGGACTACATCTTCCTACGAGCAGTACTTC,CASSLVRGTTSSYEQYF
.,.,TRBV7-9,TRBJ1-5,TGTGCCAGCAGCCATAGATATAGCAATCAGCCCCAGCATTTT,CASSHRYSNQPQHF
TRBD2,.,TRBV4-1,TRBJ2-7,TGCGCCAGCAGCCAAGCGGCGGGTAGCGGGTACCCCTCCTACGAGCAGTACTTC,CASSQAAGSGYPSYEQYF
.,few,TRBV5-1,TRBJ2-7,TGCGCCAGCAGTAGTGAGGGTCGGTCCTACGAGCAGTACTTC,CASSSEGRSYEQYF
TRBD2,once,TRBV9,TRBJ2-5,TGTGCCAGCAGCGTCCACCTAGCGGGAGGGGTGGAGACCCAGTACTTC,CASSVHLAGGVETQYF
.,.,TRBV3-1/TRBV3-2,TRBJ2-1,TGTGCCAGCAGCCAACTTCGGTACAATGAGCAGTTCTTC,CASSQLRYNEQFF
TRBD2,.,TRBV24-1,TRBJ2-7,TGTGCCACCGGGGAGGGATACGAGCAGTACTTC,CATGEGYEQYF
.,.,TRBV7-2,TRBJ1-1,TGTGCCAGCAGCTTAAGCGCGAACACTGAAGCTTTCTTT,CASSLSANTEAFF
.,once,TRBV5-6,TRBJ2-6,TGTGCCAGCAGCCGGTCTGGGGCCAACGTCCTGACTTTC,CASSRSGANVLTF
.,.,TRBV28,TRBJ2-4,TGTGCCAGCAGTTTGCCAGGCAACAAAAACATTCAGTACTTC,CASSLPGNKNIQYF
.,.,TRBV18,TRBJ1-5,TGTGCCAGCTCAATGGTAGGGGGTAGCAATCAGCCCCAGCATTTT,CASSMVGGSNQPQHF
TRBD2,.,TRBV20-1,TRBJ2-5,TGCAGTGCTAGTTCCGGGGGAGGGCCTTTGAAGACCCAGTACTTC,CSASSGGGPLKTQYF
TRBD1,.,TRBV19,TRBJ2-2,TGTGCCAGTAGTAAGGGGGCGTTTAGGGACACCGGGGAGCTGTTTTTT,CASSKGAFRDTGELFF
TRBD1,once,TRBV5-1,TRBJ2-5,TGCGCCAGCACCAACCTGGGACAGCCCCAAGAGACCCAGTACTTC,CASTNLGQPQETQYF
.,.,TRBV5-1,TRBJ2-4,TGCGCCAGCAGCTGGGAGGACAGGACAGCCAAAAACATTCAGTACTTC,CASSWEDRTAKNIQYF
TRBD2,.,TRBV7-3,TRBJ2-2,TGTGCCAGCAGCTCGGTCGGGGGGTCCGTCGGGGAGCTGTTTTTT,CASSSVGGSVGELFF
.,.,TRBV7-2,TRBJ2-2,TGTGCCAGCAGCCCCCATGCGGAGAACACCGGGGAGCTGTTTTTT,CASSPHAENTGELFF